A single sample gave rise to the 21 T cell receptor beta chains below, sequenced in a study of T cell repertoires in cytomegalovirus infection. TCRdb ran MiXCR on the reads and lists one entry per CDR3 protein. The repertoire consists of fewer than 250,000 distinct CDR3 sequences, with 9% to 15% occurring once and the leading ten covering around 1.6%. Material: PBMCs. Every receptor here comes from a human donor in good health (CMV status not recorded). Some clones in this sample may be carry-over from other donors' samples.

This clonotype was counted ten times or more. The rearrangement uses TRBV19 and TRBJ1-2, with TRBD1 matching over 11 bases. V lost 1 base, J lost 4 bases, and 5 bases stayed unmatched. CDR3 length: 16 amino acids. The germline CDR1 and CDR2 sequences are LNHDA and SQIVND (reference sequence). The CDR3 DNA is TGTGCCAGTAGTATAGGGACAGGGGGCTGGAGCTATGGCTACACCTTC. This translates into CASSIGTGGWSYGYTF.

This clonotype was recorded many times. This CDR3 is CASSLVGGPSNQPQHF. In DNA, the CDR3 is TGTGCCAGCAGCTTAGTCGGCGGACCCAGCAATCAGCCCCAGCATTTT. The chain uses TRBV7-8 and TRBJ1-5; D ambiguous. The CDR3 covers 16 residues. V was trimmed by 1 base and J by 1 base, leaving 11 bases between them. CDR1 is SGHVS, CDR2 FQNEAQ, per germline.

In this sample, this clonotype turned up many times. The gene calls are TRBV6-1 and TRBJ1-5, with D maybe TRBD1 (5 bases). Germline V gene sequence: CDR1 MNHNS, CDR2 SASEGT. Trimming pared 6 bases from V and 0 bases from J, leaving 12 bases between. This CDR3 is built from 15 residues. This CDR3 reads CASRIQAYSNQPQHF. In nucleotides, the CDR3 is TGTGCCAGCAGGATACAGGCATATAGCAATCAGCCCCAGCATTTT.

The V call is TRBV6-4, the J call TRBJ2-2; 9 bases are a match to TRBD1. This CDR3 is 14 amino acids long. V was clipped by 11 bases and J by 1 base; unmatched bases: 5. Germline V CDR1 and CDR2: MRHNA, SNTAGT. CDR3 sequence reads: CAVRQGVNTGELFF. The CDR3, as DNA: TGTGCCGTAAGACAGGGGGTGAACACCGGGGAGCTGTTTTTT.

The chain combines TRBV13 with TRBJ2-6; D perhaps matches TRBD2 (6 bases). Germline V CDR1 and CDR2: PRHDT, FYEKMQ (reference sequence). The CDR3 contains 14 residues. V lost 5 bases, J lost 4 bases, and 9 bases lay in between. DNA of the CDR3: TGTGCCAGCAGCCCAGGGAGGGGGGCCAACGTCCTGACTTTC. Amino acid sequence: CASSPGRGANVLTF.

This clonotype occurred many times. V is TRBV7-2 and J is TRBJ2-5, with TRBD2 matching 11 bases. CDR3 length: 15 residues. Trimming at V came to 3 bases and at J to 9 bases, leaving 9 bases not matched to a gene. CDR1 and CDR2 (germline): SGHTA, FQGNSA. CDR3 protein: CASSFGLAGGRAQYF. In DNA form, the CDR3 reads TGTGCCAGCAGCTTTGGTCTAGCGGGAGGAAGGGCCCAGTACTTC.

This clonotype has a count of ten or more. The chain couples TRBV7-2 to TRBJ2-3; TRBD2 matches 9 bases. With 4 bases clipped from V and 1 base from J, the junction kept 6 bases outside the gene matches. CDR1 is SGHTA, CDR2 FQGNSA, per germline. This CDR3 region has 16 residues. DNA of the CDR3: TGTGCCAGCAGCTCCCGTAGCGGGAGCGGCACAGATACGCAGTATTTT. Its protein is CASSSRSGSGTDTQYF. Together with reference TRBV7-2 and TRBJ2-3, the CDR3 gives the full variable domain: GAGVSQSPSNKVTEKGKDVELRCDPISGHTALYWYRQSLGQGLEFLIYFQGNSAPDKSGLPSDRFSAERTGGSVSTLTIQRTQQEDSAVYLCASSSRSGSGTDTQYFGPGTRLTVL.

This clonotype was observed at least ten times. The rearrangement uses TRBV7-2 and TRBJ2-7; D gene uncertain. From germline, CDR1 is SGHTA and CDR2 FQGNSA. V gave up 4 bases and J gave up 2 bases, with 9 bases separating them. The CDR3 has 13 residues. The CDR3 nucleotides read TGTGCCAGCAGCTCAGGATATACCTACGAGCAGTACTTC. Protein: CASSSGYTYEQYF.

There are many counts of this clonotype. The chain is built from TRBV7-6 and TRBJ2-2, with D unclear. This CDR3 contains 15 residues. V lost 2 bases, J lost 1 base, and 8 bases lay in between. In germline, CDR1 is SGHVS, CDR2 FNYEAQ. The CDR3 DNA reads TGTGCCAGCAGCTTATTTGCGGTGAACACCGGGGAGCTGTTTTTT. Amino acids: CASSLFAVNTGELFF. The full variable domain, with the rest looked up from reference TRBV7-6 and TRBJ2-2, is GAGVSQSPRYKVTKRGQDVALRCDPISGHVSLYWYRQALGQGPEFLTYFNYEAQQDKSGLPNDRFSAERPEGSISTLTIQRTEQRDSAMYRCASSLFAVNTGELFFGEGSRLTVL.

Note on this clonotype: A much larger clone lies a single base off, so this may be a read error. This chain connects TRBV6-5 to TRBJ2-2, with D unresolved. Trimming took off 2 bases at V and 1 base at J, with 2 bases between the two ends. Germline V gene sequence: CDR1 MNHEY, CDR2 SVGAGI. The CDR3 sequence is 13 residues long. This CDR3 reads CASSYQNTGELFF. In nucleotides, the CDR3 is TGTGCCAGCAGTTACCAGAACACCGGGGAGCTGTTTTTT.

This clonotype came up many times. V gene TRBV27 combines with J gene TRBJ2-6, with D tentatively TRBD2 (5 bases). The CDR3 loop spans 16 amino acids. Germline CDR1 and CDR2: MNHEY and SMNVEV (reference sequence). V shed 3 bases and J shed 2 bases, with 11 bases lying between them. DNA for the CDR3: TGTGCCAGCAGTTTCCTCCCGGGGACTGGGGCCAACGTCCTGACTTTC. Its protein product is CASSFLPGTGANVLTF.

This clonotype appeared many times. The V gene is TRBV6-1, the J gene TRBJ1-2, with D maybe TRBD1 (6 bases). CDR3 length: 15 amino acids. Germline V lookup: CDR1 MNHNS, CDR2 SASEGT. Between the trimmed V and J ends, which lost 6 bases and 3 bases, there was a span of 17 bases. The CDR3 DNA follows: TGTGCCAGCAGCTCAGGGACAACAGGGTACTATGGCTACACCTTC. Its translation is CASSSGTTGYYGYTF.

This clonotype came up many times. The chain joins TRBV7-2 to TRBJ2-7; D unresolved. Deletions cut 1 base from V and 1 base from J, with 5 bases between. The CDR3 is 13 residues long. CDR1 and CDR2 (germline): SGHTA, FQGNSA. The CDR3, as DNA: TGTGCCAGCAGCTTAGATCCGTCCTACGAGCAGTACTTC. Translated, it gives CASSLDPSYEQYF.

Ten or more counts support this clonotype. The V call is TRBV18, the J call TRBJ1-3, with unresolved D. This CDR3 comprises 14 residues. V lost 8 bases and J 0 bases, leaving 11 bases between the germline ends. Germline CDR1 reads KGHSH; CDR2 reads LQKENI. The CDR3 region has the DNA TGTGCCAGCGGCGAGGGCAACTCTGGAAACACCATATATTTT. It codes for CASGEGNSGNTIYF.

This clonotype was seen many times. The genes are TRBV7-2 and TRBJ2-5; TRBD1 agrees at 8 bases. Trimming removed 5 bases from V and 5 bases from J; junction bases left unmatched: 10. The germline V gene has CDR1 SGHTA and CDR2 FQGNSA. The CDR3 has 15 amino acids. CDR3 protein: CASSPPSGGWETQYF. The CDR3, as DNA: TGTGCCAGCAGCCCCCCCTCAGGGGGCTGGGAGACCCAGTACTTC.

On this clonotype itself: This could be a read error, since a much larger clone is one nucleotide away. The rearrangement links TRBV6-6 to TRBJ2-3; 7 bases agree with TRBD1. CDR3 length equals 16 residues. Germline-derived CDR1 and CDR2 are MNHNY and SVGAGI (reference sequence). In DNA form, the CDR3 reads TGTGCCAGCAGGACCACAACAGGGGTGAACGCAGATACGCTGTATTTT. It codes for CASRTTTGVNADTLYF.

The CDR3 DNA sequence: TGTGCCAGCAGCCGACTATGGGCGGGAAACTCCTACGAGCAGTACTTC. Its protein product is CASSRLWAGNSYEQYF. The gene calls are TRBV4-2 and TRBJ2-7, with D possibly TRBD2 on 6 matching bases. V lost 4 bases to trimming and J lost 0 bases, with 16 bases between them. Germline V CDR1 and CDR2: LGHNA, YNFKEQ. This CDR3 is 16 amino acids long.

In this sample, this clonotype turned up many times. This chain links TRBV7-2 with TRBJ1-4; 9 bases are shared with TRBD1. The CDR3 sequence is 14 residues long. J lost 6 bases, V lost 5 bases, and 4 bases had no gene match. Per the germline V gene, CDR1 is SGHTA and CDR2 is FQGNSA. DNA for the CDR3: TGTGCCAGCAGCATACAGGGGGCAGATGAAAAACTGTTTTTT. Protein: CASSIQGADEKLFF.

The table lists this clonotype with a few counts. CDR3 loop: CSVRAGAYEQYF. DNA of the CDR3: TGCAGCGTCCGCGCTGGAGCCTACGAGCAGTACTTC. The V call is TRBV29-1, the J call TRBJ2-7; D call uncertain. This CDR3 is built from 12 residues. The germline gives CDR1 SQVTM, CDR2 ANQGSEA. Trimming shortened V by 6 bases and J by 2 bases, and 11 bases separated the two germline ends.

This clonotype occurred many times. V is TRBV7-9 and J is TRBJ1-2, with D possibly being TRBD1 (5 bases). V lost 5 bases and J lost 9, with 13 bases in between. The CDR3 has 12 residues. Germline CDR1 SEHNR, CDR2 FQNEAQ (reference sequence). The CDR3 DNA reads as TGTGCCAGCAGCAGCCTCGGGGACCGCTACACCTTC. Translation gives CASSSLGDRYTF.

This clonotype has at least ten counts. V gene TRBV7-8 combines with J gene TRBJ2-5; D unclear. The CDR3 length is 15 residues. The germline V gene has CDR1 SGHVS and CDR2 FQNEAQ. V was cut by 5 bases and J by 2 bases, with 15 bases left in between. CDR3 protein: CASSPRVAPQETQYF. In nucleotides, the CDR3 is TGTGCCAGCAGCCCCCGAGTGGCGCCGCAAGAGACCCAGTACTTC.